The 26 T cell receptor beta chains in this list originate from one sample, sequenced in a study of cytomegalovirus exposure and HLA in healthy donors. Use of 60 Vbeta and 13 Jbeta primers characterized the PCR. Sequencing used immunoSEQ multiplex PCR; TCRdb keeps in-frame clones, though not all of them. Of about 210,000 clones in the sample, 82% were seen once. The specimen was PBMCs. The receptors were gathered from a man aged 35 to 55 in good health and CMV-seropositive.

About this clone: This sample also contains other DNA sequences that code for the same CDR3. This chain joins TRBV7-8 and TRBJ1-1; TRBD1 aligns across 8 bases. The CDR3 is 15 amino acids. The germline CDR1 and CDR2 sequences are SGHVS and FQNEAQ. With 1 base clipped from V and 2 bases from J, the junction kept 3 bases outside the gene matches. The CDR3 coding sequence is TGTGCCAGCAGCTTAGTTACAGGGGGAAACACTGAAGCTTTCTTT. Protein sequence: CASSLVTGGNTEAFF.

The J gene is TRBJ2-1, the V gene TRBV19; the match to TRBD2 covers 10 bases. The CDR3 length is 17 residues. Germline values: CDR1 LNHDA, CDR2 SQIVND (reference sequence). J gave up 3 bases and V 5 bases, and 10 bases lay outside the gene matches. DNA of the CDR3: TGTGCCAGTAGTGGGGGGGTACTAGCGGGACACTACAATGAGCAGTTCTTC. Translated: CASSGGVLAGHYNEQFF. Based on the CDR3 plus reference TRBV19 and TRBJ2-1, the full variable domain is DGGITQSPKYLFRKEGQNVTLSCEQNLNHDAMYWYRQDPGQGLRLIYYSQIVNDFQKGDIAEGYSVSREKKESFPLTVTSAQKNPTAFYLCASSGGVLAGHYNEQFFGPGTRLTVL.

The V gene is TRBV23-1, the J gene TRBJ1-4; a weak D match, TRBD1 (6 bases). TRBV23-1 is an open reading frame whose function is uncertain. Trimming took off 5 bases at V and 7 bases at J, with 14 bases between the two ends. CDR3 length equals 14 residues. The CDR3 loop is CASSVRGGREKLFF. The CDR3 nucleotides are TGCGCCAGCAGTGTAAGGGGGGGTCGTGAAAAACTGTTTTTT.

CDR3 loop: CASSLDAGRREQYF. DNA of the CDR3: TGTGCCAGCAGCTTGGATGCGGGAAGGCGAGAGCAGTACTTC. V usage is TRBV5-8 and J usage is TRBJ2-7; TRBD2 is a possible D gene (6 bases). CDR1 is SGHTS and CDR2 is YDEGEE in the germline V gene. The CDR3 sequence is 14 residues long. Trimming removed 0 bases from V and 7 bases from J, with 14 bases in between.

The rearrangement links TRBV4-2 to TRBJ2-7; weak D call: TRBD1 (5 bases). CDR1 LGHNA and CDR2 YNFKEQ come from the germline V gene. V lost 0 bases and J lost 3, with 6 bases in between. The CDR3 has 13 residues. CDR3 sequence (DNA): TGTGCCAGCAGCCAAGAAGGGGACTACGAGCAGTACTTC. Translation gives CASSQEGDYEQYF.

Only one count was recorded for this clone. The chain joins TRBV19 to TRBJ1-1; possible D gene TRBD1, 6 bases. Germline V gives CDR1 LNHDA, CDR2 SQIVND (reference sequence). Trimming took 7 bases from V and 1 from J, leaving 10 bases between them. This CDR3 is 13 amino acids long. The CDR3: CASKGQPNTEAFF. DNA for the CDR3: TGTGCCAGTAAAGGACAGCCGAACACTGAAGCTTTCTTT.

The rearrangement joins TRBV5-6 to TRBJ2-2; tentatively, D is TRBD1 (5 bases). This CDR3 comprises 16 residues. Germline V gives CDR1 SGHDT, CDR2 YYEEEE. The ends were cut back, 2 bases at V and 1 base at J, with 12 bases in the middle. CDR3 amino acids: CASSFSTGLNTGELFF. DNA of the CDR3: TGTGCCAGCAGCTTCAGCACAGGTCTGAACACCGGGGAGCTGTTTTTT.

This clone turned up a few times. V gene TRBV14 combines with J gene TRBJ1-1; D remains ambiguous. The CDR3 covers 12 residues. Trimming cost V 4 bases and J 3 bases, with 6 bases left between them. Germline V gene data show CDR1 as SGHDN and CDR2 as FVKESK. CDR3 region: CASSLADTEAFF. The CDR3 DNA is TGTGCCAGCAGCCTGGCCGACACTGAAGCTTTCTTT.

The chain links TRBV9 to TRBJ2-3, with D maybe TRBD2 (5 bases). Germline V gene lookup returns CDR1 SGDLS and CDR2 YYNGEE. The CDR3 contains 18 residues. Deletions cut 0 bases from V and 1 base from J, with 18 bases between. CDR3 in DNA: TGTGCCAGCAGCGTAGGTAGCTTATGGACTTTAGGCACAGATACGCAGTATTTT. It yields the protein CASSVGSLWTLGTDTQYF.

The chain's CDR3 is CASSAGQQFSDTQYF. CDR3 sequence (DNA): TGTGCCAGCTCGGCCGGACAGCAATTCTCAGATACGCAGTATTTT. This sequence joins TRBV5-4 and TRBJ2-3, with a tentative D call TRBD1 (6 bases). CDR1 SGHNT and CDR2 YYREEE come from the germline V gene (reference sequence). Trimming pared 7 bases from V and 4 bases from J, leaving 19 bases between. The CDR3 has 15 amino acids.

This clone was recorded once. This chain connects TRBV4-2 to TRBJ1-1; D remains ambiguous. CDR3 length: 13 residues. V gave up 1 base and J gave up 1 base, with 4 bases separating them. CDR1 and CDR2 (germline): LGHNA, YNFKEQ. The CDR3 loop is CASSQGQNTEAFF. DNA for the CDR3: TGTGCCAGCAGCCAAGGACAGAACACTGAAGCTTTCTTT.

The chain carries TRBV2 and TRBJ1-5, with 8 bases lining up with TRBD1. CDR1 and CDR2 (germline): SNHLY, FYNNEI. CDR3 length equals 18 residues. Germline trimming cut 6 bases from V and 0 bases from J; bases unmatched to any gene: 13. For the CDR3, the DNA is TGTGCCAGCAGCGTTGGACAGGGAAGGGCGTATAGCAATCAGCCCCAGCATTTT. Protein product: CASSVGQGRAYSNQPQHF. The full variable domain, with the rest looked up from reference TRBV2 and TRBJ1-5, is EPEVTQTPSHQVTQMGQEVILRCVPISNHLYFYWYRQILGQKVEFLVSFYNNEISEKSEIFDDQFSVERPDGSNFTLKIRSTKLEDSAMYFCASSVGQGRAYSNQPQHFGDGTRLSIL.

As for this clone: Germline is not matched at one junction end, which may reflect a read error. The rearrangement links TRBV7-9 to TRBJ2-7; 11 bases align to TRBD2. The CDR3 consists of 17 residues. The germline CDR1 and CDR2 sequences are SEHNR and FQNEAQ (reference sequence). The CDR3 DNA sequence: TGTTCCAGCAGCTTGAGGACTAGCGGGCTGCGTTCCTACGAGCAGTACTTC. Encoded protein: CSSSLRTSGLRSYEQYF. The whole variable domain, remainder taken from reference TRBV7-9 and TRBJ2-7, is DTGVSQNPRHKITKRGQNVTFRCDPISEHNRLYWYRQTLGQGPEFLTYFQNEAQLEKSRLLSDRFSAERPKGSFSTLEIQRTEQGDSAMYLCSSSLRTSGLRSYEQYFGPGTRLTVT.

The gene calls are TRBV13 and TRBJ2-1; 7 bases line up with TRBD1. The CDR3 is made up of 13 amino acids. Germline CDR1 is PRHDT and CDR2 is FYEKMQ (reference sequence). V lost 11 bases to trimming and J lost 7 bases; unmatched junction nucleotides: 11. The CDR3 is CAPPWQGVNEQFF. CDR3 in DNA: TGTGCCCCCCCCTGGCAGGGGGTGAATGAGCAGTTCTTC.

This clone was observed a handful of times. The V call is TRBV6-1, the J call TRBJ2-3, with D possibly matching TRBD2 (6 bases). CDR3 length: 14 residues. V lost 1 base to trimming and J lost 3 bases, with 8 bases between them. CDR1 and CDR2 from the germline V gene are MNHNS and SASEGT. CDR3 in amino acids: CASSEGLVTDTQYF. The CDR3 nucleotides read TGTGCCAGCAGTGAAGGACTAGTGACAGATACGCAGTATTTT.

This clone has only one observation. The chain couples TRBV15 to TRBJ2-5; 12 nucleotides line up with TRBD2. Germline lookup yields CDR1 LNHNV and CDR2 YYDKDF (reference sequence). V lost 3 bases to trimming and J lost 4 bases; unmatched junction nucleotides: 6. The CDR3 is made up of 16 amino acids. CDR3 loop: CATSSPSGRDLETQYF. Here the CDR3 DNA reads TGTGCCACCAGCAGTCCTAGCGGGAGGGACCTAGAGACCCAGTACTTC.

DNA for the CDR3: TGTGCCAGTAATACCGCAGGGTCCTATGGCTACACCTTC. Its protein product is CASNTAGSYGYTF. The chain joins TRBV19 to TRBJ1-2, with D perhaps TRBD1 (5 bases). Germline V gene data show CDR1 as LNHDA and CDR2 as SQIVND (reference sequence). Trimming cost V 7 bases and J 4 bases, with 13 bases left between them. This CDR3 spans 13 amino acids.

V is TRBV7-9 and J is TRBJ2-5, with TRBD1 matching 8 bases. Losses at the gene ends were 5 bases for V and 0 bases for J; bases not matched to a gene: 5. Germline V gene sequence: CDR1 SEHNR, CDR2 FQNEAQ (reference sequence). The CDR3 has 15 amino acids. The CDR3 sequence is CASSLWTGHQETQYF. The CDR3 DNA reads TGTGCCAGCAGCCTCTGGACAGGGCACCAAGAGACCCAGTACTTC.

This clone was detected only once. This chain uses TRBV25-1 with TRBJ2-5, with 7 nucleotides matching TRBD1. In germline, CDR1 is MGHDK, CDR2 SYGVNS. V shed 4 bases and J 5 bases; nucleotides not matched to a gene: 10. This CDR3 contains 15 residues. In nucleotides, the CDR3 is TGTGCCAGCAGTGTGACAGGGCCACGAACGGAGACCCAGTACTTC. Translating gives CASSVTGPRTETQYF.

The chain is built from TRBV7-2 and TRBJ1-2; the D gene is possibly TRBD1 (5 bases). The V and J ends lost 5 bases and 2 bases respectively, with 12 bases between them. The CDR3 length is 14 residues. CDR1 is SGHTA, CDR2 FQGNSA, per germline. The CDR3 nucleotides are TGTGCCAGCAGCGCGGACGGGGGAAACTATGGCTACACCTTC. Its protein is CASSADGGNYGYTF.

The genes are TRBV9 and TRBJ2-3, with 12 bases identical to TRBD2. The ends lost 2 bases at V and 3 bases at J; junction bases unmatched: 16. Germline CDR1 and CDR2: SGDLS and YYNGEE. CDR3 size: 20 residues. DNA of the CDR3: TGTGCCAGCAGCGTCTCCCGGGGGAGACTAGCGGGAGAAGGAACAGATACGCAGTATTTT. It encodes CASSVSRGRLAGEGTDTQYF. Together with reference TRBV9 and TRBJ2-3, the CDR3 gives the full variable domain: DSGVTQTPKHLITATGQRVTLRCSPRSGDLSVYWYQQSLDQGLQFLIQYYNGEERAKGNILERFSAQQFPDLHSELNLSSLELGDSALYFCASSVSRGRLAGEGTDTQYFGPGTRLTVL.

This clone was seen only a few times. The chain carries TRBV27 and TRBJ1-2, with D possibly being TRBD1 (6 bases). CDR1 and CDR2 from the germline V gene are MNHEY and SMNVEV (reference sequence). V was pared by 5 bases and J by 4 bases, with 17 bases between. The CDR3 contains 15 residues. In nucleotides, the CDR3 is TGTGCCAGCAGTGCACAGTCAGGGGCGGGCTATGGCTACACCTTC. It specifies CASSAQSGAGYGYTF.

This clone has a single count. This chain links TRBV30 with TRBJ2-2; tentative D call: TRBD2 (5 bases). CDR1 GTSNPN and CDR2 SVGIG come from the germline V gene (reference sequence). The CDR3 spans 17 residues. The V and J ends lost 1 base and 2 bases respectively, with 17 bases between them. CDR3 in amino acids: CAWSARGSKRNTGELFF. The CDR3 bases are TGTGCCTGGAGTGCCAGAGGGAGTAAGAGAAACACCGGGGAGCTGTTTTTT.

The chain uses TRBV9 and TRBJ1-1; D perhaps matches TRBD1 (6 bases). V lost 2 bases, J lost 1 base, and 18 bases lay in between. Germline CDR1 and CDR2: SGDLS and YYNGEE. The CDR3 covers 17 residues. Here the CDR3 DNA reads TGTGCCAGCAGCGTCGGAGTCGGGACACCAAAGAACACTGAAGCTTTCTTT. Translated, it gives CASSVGVGTPKNTEAFF. Together with reference TRBV9 and TRBJ1-1, the CDR3 gives the full variable domain: DSGVTQTPKHLITATGQRVTLRCSPRSGDLSVYWYQQSLDQGLQFLIQYYNGEERAKGNILERFSAQQFPDLHSELNLSSLELGDSALYFCASSVGVGTPKNTEAFFGQGTRLTVV.

This clone has a handful of counts. The chain uses TRBV6-1 and TRBJ1-5; 7 nucleotides align to TRBD1. Germline CDR1 is MNHNS and CDR2 is SASEGT. The CDR3 totals 16 residues. The trim removed 3 bases at V and 0 bases at J, leaving 5 bases unmatched. CDR3: CASSDRDSYSNQPQHF. The CDR3 DNA is TGTGCCAGCAGTGACCGGGACAGCTATAGCAATCAGCCCCAGCATTTT.

V and J are TRBV6-1 and TRBJ2-3; 9 nucleotides agree with TRBD2. The CDR3 loop spans 16 amino acids. J lost 5 bases, V lost 2 bases, and 8 bases had no gene match. Looked up from germline, CDR1 is MNHNS and CDR2 is SASEGT. The CDR3 is CASSESASGNIDTQYF. Here the CDR3 DNA reads TGTGCCAGCAGTGAAAGTGCTAGCGGGAATATAGATACGCAGTATTTT.